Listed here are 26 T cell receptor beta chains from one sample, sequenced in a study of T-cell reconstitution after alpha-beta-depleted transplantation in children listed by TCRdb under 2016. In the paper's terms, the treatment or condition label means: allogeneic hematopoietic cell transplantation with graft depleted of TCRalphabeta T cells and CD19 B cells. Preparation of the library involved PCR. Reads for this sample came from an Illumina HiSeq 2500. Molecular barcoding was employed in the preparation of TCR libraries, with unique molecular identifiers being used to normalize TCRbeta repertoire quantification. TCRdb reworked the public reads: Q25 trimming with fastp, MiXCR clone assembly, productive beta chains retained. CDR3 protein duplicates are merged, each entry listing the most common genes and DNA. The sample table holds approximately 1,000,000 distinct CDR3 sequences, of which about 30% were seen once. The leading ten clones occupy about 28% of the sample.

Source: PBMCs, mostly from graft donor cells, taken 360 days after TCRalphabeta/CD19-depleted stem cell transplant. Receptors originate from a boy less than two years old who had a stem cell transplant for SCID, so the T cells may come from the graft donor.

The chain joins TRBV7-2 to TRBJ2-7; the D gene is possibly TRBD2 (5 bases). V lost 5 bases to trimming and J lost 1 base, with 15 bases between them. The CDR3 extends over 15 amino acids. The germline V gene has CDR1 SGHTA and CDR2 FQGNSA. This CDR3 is CASSPGLARSYEQYF. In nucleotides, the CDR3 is TGTGCCAGCAGCCCCGGGCTAGCTAGGTCCTACGAGCAGTACTTC.

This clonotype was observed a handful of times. The CDR3 reads CASSRRQGSTEAFF. The CDR3 nucleotides read TGTGCCAGCAGTCGAAGACAGGGTAGCACTGAAGCTTTCTTT. This chain links TRBV12-3 or TRBV12-4 with TRBJ1-1; 7 bases line up with TRBD1. The CDR3 extends over 14 amino acids. V was clipped by 5 bases and J by 4 bases; unmatched bases: 7.

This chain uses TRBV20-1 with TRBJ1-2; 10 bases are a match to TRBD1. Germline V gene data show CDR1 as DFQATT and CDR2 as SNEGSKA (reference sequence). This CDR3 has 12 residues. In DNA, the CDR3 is TGCAGGGTGACAGGGGGCGCATATGGCTACACCTTC. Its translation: CRVTGGAYGYTF.

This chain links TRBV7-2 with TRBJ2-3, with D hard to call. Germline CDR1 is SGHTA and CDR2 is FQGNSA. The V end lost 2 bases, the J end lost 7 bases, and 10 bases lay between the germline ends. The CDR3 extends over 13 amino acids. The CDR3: CASSLRVEHTQYF. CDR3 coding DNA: TGTGCCAGCAGCTTACGTGTCGAGCATACGCAGTATTTT.

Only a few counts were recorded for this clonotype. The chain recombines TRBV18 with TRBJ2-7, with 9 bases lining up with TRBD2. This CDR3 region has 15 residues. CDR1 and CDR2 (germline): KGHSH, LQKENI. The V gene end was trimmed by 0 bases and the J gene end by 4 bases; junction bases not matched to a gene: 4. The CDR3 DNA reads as TGTGCCAGCTCACCACCAAGGACTAGCGATTACGAGCAGTACTTC. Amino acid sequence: CASSPPRTSDYEQYF.

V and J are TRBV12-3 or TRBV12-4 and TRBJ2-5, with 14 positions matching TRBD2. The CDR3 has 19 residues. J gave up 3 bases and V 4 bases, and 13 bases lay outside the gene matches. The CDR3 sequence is CASSSPTSGGAIVEETQYF. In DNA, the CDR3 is TGTGCCAGCAGTTCCCCGACTAGCGGGGGGGCGATAGTGGAAGAGACCCAGTACTTC.

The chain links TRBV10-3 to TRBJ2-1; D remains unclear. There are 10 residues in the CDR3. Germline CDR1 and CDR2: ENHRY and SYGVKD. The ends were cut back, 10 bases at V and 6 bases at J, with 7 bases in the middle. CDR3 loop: CAKEGNEQFF. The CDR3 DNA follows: TGTGCCAAAGAAGGCAATGAGCAGTTCTTC.

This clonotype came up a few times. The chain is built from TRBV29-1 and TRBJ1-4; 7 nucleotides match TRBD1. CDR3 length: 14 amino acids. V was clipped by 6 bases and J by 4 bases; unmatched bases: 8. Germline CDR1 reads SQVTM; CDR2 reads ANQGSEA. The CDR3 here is CSVNTGEGNEKLFF. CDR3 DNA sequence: TGCAGCGTGAACACAGGGGAGGGTAATGAAAAACTGTTTTTT.

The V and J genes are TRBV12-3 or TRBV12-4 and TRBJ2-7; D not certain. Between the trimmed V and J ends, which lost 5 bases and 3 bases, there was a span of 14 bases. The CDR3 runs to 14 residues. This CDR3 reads CASSPRAVFYEQYF. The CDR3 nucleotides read TGTGCCAGCAGTCCCCGTGCGGTATTCTACGAGCAGTACTTC.

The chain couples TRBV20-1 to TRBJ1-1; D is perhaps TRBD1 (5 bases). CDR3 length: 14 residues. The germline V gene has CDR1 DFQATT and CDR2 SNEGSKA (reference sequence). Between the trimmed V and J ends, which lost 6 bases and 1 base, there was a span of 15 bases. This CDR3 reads CSAFPGQGNTEAFF. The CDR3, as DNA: TGCAGTGCCTTTCCGGGGCAGGGGAACACTGAAGCTTTCTTT.

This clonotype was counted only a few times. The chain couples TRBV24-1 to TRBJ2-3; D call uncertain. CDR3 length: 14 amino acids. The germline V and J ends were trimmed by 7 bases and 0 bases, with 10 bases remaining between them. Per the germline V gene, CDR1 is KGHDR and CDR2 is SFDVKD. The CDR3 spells CATSRSPSTDTQYF. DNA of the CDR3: TGTGCCACCAGCCGAAGCCCGAGCACAGATACGCAGTATTTT.

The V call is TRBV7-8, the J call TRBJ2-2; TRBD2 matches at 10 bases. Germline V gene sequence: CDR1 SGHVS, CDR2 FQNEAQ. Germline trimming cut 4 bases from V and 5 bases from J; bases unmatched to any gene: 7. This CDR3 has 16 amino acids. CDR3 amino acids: CASSSTLAGATGELFF. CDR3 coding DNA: TGTGCCAGCAGCTCCACCCTAGCGGGGGCTACCGGGGAGCTGTTTTTT.

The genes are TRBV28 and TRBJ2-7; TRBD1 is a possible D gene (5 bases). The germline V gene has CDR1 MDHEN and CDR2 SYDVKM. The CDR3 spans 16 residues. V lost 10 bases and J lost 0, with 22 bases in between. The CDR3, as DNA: TGTGCCATCGAACCTACAGGTTCCCGAAGCTCCTACGAGCAGTACTTC. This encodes CAIEPTGSRSSYEQYF.

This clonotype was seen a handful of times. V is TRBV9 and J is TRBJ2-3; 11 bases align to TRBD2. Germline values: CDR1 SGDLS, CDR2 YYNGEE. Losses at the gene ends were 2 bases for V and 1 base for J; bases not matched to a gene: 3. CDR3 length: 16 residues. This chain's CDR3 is CASSVTSGVGTDTQYF. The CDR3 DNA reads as TGTGCCAGCAGCGTGACTAGCGGGGTCGGCACAGATACGCAGTATTTT.

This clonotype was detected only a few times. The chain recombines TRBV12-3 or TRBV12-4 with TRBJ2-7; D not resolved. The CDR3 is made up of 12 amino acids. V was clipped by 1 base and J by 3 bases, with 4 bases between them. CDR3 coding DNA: TGTGCCAGCAGTTTAGTCTTCTACGAGCAGTACTTC. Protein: CASSLVFYEQYF.

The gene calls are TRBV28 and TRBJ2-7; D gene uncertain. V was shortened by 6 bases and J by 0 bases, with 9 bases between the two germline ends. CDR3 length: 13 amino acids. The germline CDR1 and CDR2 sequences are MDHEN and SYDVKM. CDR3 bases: TGTGCCAGCAGCCCAGCAAGCTCCTACGAGCAGTACTTC. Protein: CASSPASSYEQYF. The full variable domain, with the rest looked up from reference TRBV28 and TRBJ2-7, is DVKVTQSSRYLVKRTGEKVFLECVQDMDHENMFWYRQDPGLGLRLIYFSYDVKMKEKGDIPEGYSVSREKKERFSLILESASTNQTSMYLCASSPASSYEQYFGPGTRLTVT.

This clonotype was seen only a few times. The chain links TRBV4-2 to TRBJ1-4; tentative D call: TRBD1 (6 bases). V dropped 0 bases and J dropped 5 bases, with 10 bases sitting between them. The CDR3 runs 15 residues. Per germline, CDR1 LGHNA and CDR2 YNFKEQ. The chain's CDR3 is CASSQDQGPNEKLFF. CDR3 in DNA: TGTGCCAGCAGCCAAGATCAGGGGCCCAATGAAAAACTGTTTTTT.

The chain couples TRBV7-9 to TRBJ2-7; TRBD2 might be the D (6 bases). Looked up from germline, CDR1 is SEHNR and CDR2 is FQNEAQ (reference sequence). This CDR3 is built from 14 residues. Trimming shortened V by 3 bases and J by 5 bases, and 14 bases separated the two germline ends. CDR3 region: CASSLLPGANEQYF. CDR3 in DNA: TGTGCCAGCAGCTTGCTTCCGGGAGCGAACGAGCAGTACTTC.

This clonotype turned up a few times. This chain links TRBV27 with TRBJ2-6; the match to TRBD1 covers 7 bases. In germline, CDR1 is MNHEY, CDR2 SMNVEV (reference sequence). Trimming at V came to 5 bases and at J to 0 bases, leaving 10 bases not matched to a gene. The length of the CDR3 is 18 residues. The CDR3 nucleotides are TGTGCCAGCAGTCGCTGGCAGGGGGTGAGCTCTGGGGCCAACGTCCTGACTTTC. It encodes CASSRWQGVSSGANVLTF.

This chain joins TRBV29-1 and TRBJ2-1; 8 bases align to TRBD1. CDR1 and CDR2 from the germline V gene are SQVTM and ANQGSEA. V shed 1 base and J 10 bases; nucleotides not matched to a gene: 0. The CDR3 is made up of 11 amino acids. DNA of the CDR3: TGCAGCGTTGAAGGGACAGGGGAGCAGTTCTTC. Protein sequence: CSVEGTGEQFF.

This chain's CDR3 is CSARDWGTPTNEKLFF. CDR3 in DNA: TGCAGTGCTAGAGACTGGGGGACCCCAACTAATGAAAAACTGTTTTTT. The genes are TRBV20-1 and TRBJ1-4; D might be TRBD1 (5 bases). Germline CDR1 is DFQATT and CDR2 is SNEGSKA (reference sequence). The V gene lost 0 bases and the J gene lost 0 bases, with 11 bases spanning the gap. The CDR3 runs 16 residues.

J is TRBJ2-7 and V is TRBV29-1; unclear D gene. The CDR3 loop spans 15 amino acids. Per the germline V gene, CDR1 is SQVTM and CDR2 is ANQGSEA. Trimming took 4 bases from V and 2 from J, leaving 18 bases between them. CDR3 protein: CSVGTRARQTYEQYF. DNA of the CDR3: TGCAGCGTTGGAACACGGGCAAGGCAGACCTACGAGCAGTACTTC.

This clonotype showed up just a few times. Here the CDR3 reads CSARVGQETQYF. In DNA form, the CDR3 reads TGCAGTGCTAGAGTTGGGCAAGAGACCCAGTACTTC. The V call is TRBV20-1, the J call TRBJ2-5; no firm D call. Germline lookup yields CDR1 DFQATT and CDR2 SNEGSKA (reference sequence). The CDR3 extends over 12 amino acids. Trimming took 1 base from V and 2 from J, leaving 5 bases between them.

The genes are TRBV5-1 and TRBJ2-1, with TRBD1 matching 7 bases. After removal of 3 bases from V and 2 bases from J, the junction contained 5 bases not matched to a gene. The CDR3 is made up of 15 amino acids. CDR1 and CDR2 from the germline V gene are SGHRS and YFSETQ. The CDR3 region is CASSYRDSAYNEQFF. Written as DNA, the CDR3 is TGCGCCAGCAGCTACCGGGACAGTGCCTACAATGAGCAGTTCTTC.

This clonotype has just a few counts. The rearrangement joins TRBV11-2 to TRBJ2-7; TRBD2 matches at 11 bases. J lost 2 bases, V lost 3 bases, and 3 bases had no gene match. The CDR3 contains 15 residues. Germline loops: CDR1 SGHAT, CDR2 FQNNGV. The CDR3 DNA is TGTGCCAGCAGCTTGGTAGCGGGGGGGACCTACGAGCAGTACTTC. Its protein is CASSLVAGGTYEQYF.

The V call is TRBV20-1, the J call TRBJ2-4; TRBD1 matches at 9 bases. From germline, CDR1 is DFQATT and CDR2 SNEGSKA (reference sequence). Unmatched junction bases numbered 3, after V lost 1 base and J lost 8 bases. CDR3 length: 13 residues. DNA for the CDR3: TGCAGTGCTAGAGGGGACAGGGCGGACATTCAGTACTTC. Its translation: CSARGDRADIQYF.